Described below is a single T cell receptor beta chain sequence and its context. This clone's antigen is unknown. No quality values exist for individual bases; no much larger clone is one base distant. The 40 or so donors, aged about 6 to 100 years, were systemically healthy Caucasian individuals from Russia. Roughly 10 milliliters of peripheral blood were collected from each donor into EDTA-treated Vacutainer tubes. PBMCs were isolated by Ficoll-Paque density-gradient centrifugation, with at least 6 million obtained per sample. Total RNA was extracted from PBMCs with Trizol reagent, with at least 6 micrograms obtained per sample. The percentages of naive CD45RAhigh/CD27high T cells were determined by flow cytometry on a PBMC aliquot from every donor. The data derive from a study of blood T cells in healthy people across ages (dated by TCRdb to the mid-2010s). Turning to the overall study: In model experiments, roughly one uniquely barcoded TCR beta cDNA molecule per two T cells was captured by template switching. The study measured age-related changes in TCR beta repertoire diversity using deep sequencing normalized with unique cDNA molecular identifiers. The donors were split into four age groups: young (average roughly 15 years), middle-aged (39), aged (roughly 60) and long-lived (approximately 80). To avoid experimental bias, donors of different ages were spread randomly across the sequencing lanes. For two donors (one aged 18 to 29 and one aged 80 or older), the study analyzed two additional independent replicas of 1 million unique cDNA reads from the same blood draw.

Library construction relied on 5' RACE. The sequencer listed for this sample is Illumina HiSeq 2500. A second about 7 to 12 cycle PCR used a sample-barcoded 5' primer and a J-beta primer mix. A template-switch 5' adaptor carrying 12 random nucleotides introduced a unique molecular identifier onto each TCR beta cDNA molecule. Each sample yielded at least 3 million CDR3-containing paired-end reads. First-strand cDNA synthesis was performed from all RNA using the Mint cDNA synthesis kit, with priming by a TRBC-specific oligonucleotide. Following uracil-DNA glycosylase treatment, all cDNA underwent a first 18-cycle PCR with the universal primers M1SS and BC2_uni_R. In the paper's pipeline: Each sample was normalized by randomly selecting 1 million high-quality reads, each carrying a distinct molecular identifier. Instead of being binned into consensus sequences, reads that shared molecular identifiers were thrown out. MiTCR, with a Q25 quality threshold and the strictest error-elimination algorithm, was used for CDR3 identification, clonotype clustering and error correction. A nonparametric unseen species model with Euler transformation was used to estimate lower-bound total TCR beta diversity. The public reads were run again by TCRdb, first through fastp at Q25 and then through MiXCR, and only productive beta chains were kept. Each entry merges the rows of one CDR3 protein and shows their most common DNA and genes. What appears here as the V and J calls and clone size reflects TCRdb's work, not the paper's. Recorded for this sample are roughly 800,000 distinct CDR3 sequences; approximately 53% of them occurred a single time. The ten largest clones take up roughly 37% of the sample.

Study-level results and caveats: Estimates of total diversity based on one million sequenced T cells were considered lower bounds and underestimates. Compared with the aged group, the long-lived group had more naive CD4+ T cells, fewer expanded clones and increased TCR diversity, a pattern suggesting age selection. As age increased, observed TCR beta diversity per million T cells dropped in a roughly linear way, and a significant reduction was already evident by age about 40. Because profiling used bulk unsorted PBMCs, naive and antigen-experienced compartments could not be compared conclusively. The percentage of naive T cells measured by flow cytometry correlated strongly with observed TCR beta diversity. Because the CMV infection status of the donors was unknown, age-related changes in expanded clonotypes may potentially have been confounded.

This sequence was found in a man older than 75 in good health. The sample taken for sequencing was blood.

The CDR3 protein: CASSYSATGEHRDAYF. The DNA sequence is TGTGCCAGCAGTTACTCGGCAACGGGAGAGCACAGAGACGCGTATTTT. Rearrangement joined TRBV6-2 or TRBV6-3 to TRBJ2-3; 6 matching bases give a weak D call of TRBD2. The V and J ends are trimmed by 0 bases and 14 bases, leaving 24 bases between them. Spanning cysteine to phenylalanine, the CDR3 consists of 16 amino acids. Of the read, only the CDR3 DNA is kept; its 48 bases are in frame from base 1. CDR1 and CDR2 were assigned from the germline V gene as MNHEY and SVGEGT.